Sequencing of this T cell receptor (beta chain) was carried out in a study of T cells in women clearing cervical HPV infection. Study-wide background: Case blood was drawn when the lesion was first found; control blood after infection became undetectable. Study results and limitations: Associations may precede or follow infection; HPV-specific or memory T cells were not isolated.

As to this clone: Its antigen is unidentified. The read gets to within 3 residues of the CDR3 end, and the germline J gene fills in the rest.

With 2 bases clipped from V and 0 bases from J, the junction kept 9 bases outside the gene matches. CDR1 and CDR2 (germline): SGHDN, FVKESK. This CDR3 contains 18 residues. Dot-blot hybridization genotyped cervical HPV amplified with MY09/MY11 PCR. Sequencing used immunoSEQ multiplex PCR; TCRdb keeps in-frame clones, though not all of them. This table holds 30,000 to 35,000 clones. The V gene is TRBV14, the J gene TRBJ2-1, with 8 bases that match TRBD2. Specimen: blood buffy coat. The receptor comes from a woman between 18 and 70 years old with a cervical HPV16 infection that either progressed to CIN3+ or cleared (not recorded which). The CDR3 reads CASSQLTSGLSSYNEQFF. CDR3 bases read: TGTGCCAGCAGCCAACTCACTAGCGGTCTAAGCTCCTACAATGAG. The full variable domain, completed using reference TRBV14 and TRBJ2-1, is EAGVTQFPSHSVIEKGQTVTLRCDPISGHDNLYWYRRVMGKEIKFLLHFVKESKQDESGMPNNRFLAERTGGTYSTLKVQPAELEDSGVYFCASSQLTSGLSSYNEQFFGPGTRLTVL.